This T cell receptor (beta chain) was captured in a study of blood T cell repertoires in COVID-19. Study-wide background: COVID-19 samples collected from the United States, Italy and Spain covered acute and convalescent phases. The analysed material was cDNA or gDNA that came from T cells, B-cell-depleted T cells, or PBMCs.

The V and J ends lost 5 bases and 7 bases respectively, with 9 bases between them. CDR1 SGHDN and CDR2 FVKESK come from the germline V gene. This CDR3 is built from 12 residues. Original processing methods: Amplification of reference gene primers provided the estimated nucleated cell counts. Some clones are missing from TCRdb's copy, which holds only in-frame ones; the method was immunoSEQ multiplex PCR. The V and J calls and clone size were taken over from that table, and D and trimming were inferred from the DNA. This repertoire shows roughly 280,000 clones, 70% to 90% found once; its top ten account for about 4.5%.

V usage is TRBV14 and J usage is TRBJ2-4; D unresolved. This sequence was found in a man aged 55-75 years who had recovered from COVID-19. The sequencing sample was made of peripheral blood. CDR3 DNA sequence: TGTGCCAGCAGCAAGCAACGGAACATTCAGTACTTC. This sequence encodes CASSKQRNIQYF.